This T cell receptor beta chain was captured by sequencing in a study of shared T cell receptors in the human thymus. Trimming took 8 bases from V and 11 from J; bases not matched to a gene: 10. This CDR3 is built from 11 residues. Germline lookup yields CDR1 SQVTM and CDR2 ANQGSEA. Assay: immunoSEQ multiplex PCR; the TCRdb copy retains only in-frame clones and omits some. Seen here are roughly 560,000 clones, around 78% observed once, and the top ten hold more than 0.01%. This sample was shared with a second study, whose subject was human thymus T cells. That report notes: Resections from corrective heart surgery supplied the thymus tissue.

The sequence was obtained from a boy under three years old with a congenital heart defect. The sequenced sample consisted of thymocytes. The chain combines TRBV29-1 with TRBJ1-1, with 8 nucleotides matching TRBD1. CDR3 region: CSLRQGAKAFF. DNA for the CDR3: TGCAGCCTACGGCAGGGGGCGAAGGCTTTCTTT.